Listed below are T cell receptor beta chains from one sample, sequenced in a study of T cells after yellow fever vaccination. TCRdb fed the 5' RACE reads into MiXCR, producing one record per CDR3 protein. The sample carries about 120,000 distinct CDR3 sequences, roughly 9% recorded once. This sample comprised CD8+ T cells sorted from PBMCs, obtained on the day of the yellow fever booster vaccination. The receptors come from a man between 18 and 35 years old who received the YFV17D yellow fever vaccine. Each CDR3 is given with its conserved first and last residue. The order of the fields is D gene, clone size, V gene, J gene, CDR3 DNA, CDR3 protein. A D gene is named only where the DNA matches it firmly. Clone sizes are given selectively: once, few, many, or a class where the clone is expanded.

TRBD2,-,TRBV6-5,TRBJ2-1,TGTGCCAGCGGGGGCAAACTAGCGGGGGGTGCCTATGAGCAGTTCTTC,CASGGKLAGGAYEQFF
-,many,TRBV7-3,TRBJ1-1,TGTGCCAGCAGCTTATCAGCGAACACTGAAGCTTTCTTT,CASSLSANTEAFF
TRBD2,-,TRBV5-4,TRBJ2-1,TGTGCCAGCAGCTTGGGGCGGGGGGGCTTGAACAATGAGCAGTTCTTC,CASSLGRGGLNNEQFF
TRBD1,few,TRBV7-9,TRBJ1-1,TGTGCCAGCAGCTTCGGGACAGCAGACGAAGCTTTCTTT,CASSFGTADEAFF
TRBD1,-,TRBV7-2,TRBJ2-4,TGTGCCAGCAGCCACGGACAGGGAAAGATTCAGTACTTC,CASSHGQGKIQYF
-,-,TRBV29-1,TRBJ1-3,TGCAGCGCCGTGGGGACACCTGACTCTGGAAACACCATATATTTT,CSAVGTPDSGNTIYF
-,few,TRBV12-3/TRBV12-4,TRBJ1-1,TGTGCCAGCAGTCTACAGGGTGGGGACACTGAAGCTTTCTTT,CASSLQGGDTEAFF
-,many,TRBV11-2,TRBJ2-1,TGTGCCAGCAGTGGGGACATCACCTACAATGAGCAGTTCTTC,CASSGDITYNEQFF
-,few,TRBV27,TRBJ2-6,TGTGCCAGCAGTTTACAAGTACCCTCTGGGGCCAACGTCCTGACTTTC,CASSLQVPSGANVLTF
-,few,TRBV12-3/TRBV12-4,TRBJ2-7,TGTGCCAGCAGTTTAGCGGGAGGGCAGGGGAACCCCTACGAGCAGTACTTC,CASSLAGGQGNPYEQYF
-,few,TRBV12-3/TRBV12-4,TRBJ2-5,TGTGCCAGCAGTTCATCTTTGGGGGGGACAGCGACAAGAGAGACCCAGTACTTC,CASSSSLGGTATRETQYF
-,-,TRBV10-3,TRBJ2-7,TGTGCCATCAGTGAACTAGGGACATTCTCCTACGAGCAGTACTTC,CAISELGTFSYEQYF
-,few,TRBV7-9,TRBJ2-7,TGTGCCAGCAGCTTAGGTACAGTCTCCTACGAGCAGTACTTC,CASSLGTVSYEQYF
-,few,TRBV5-5,TRBJ2-1,TGTGCCAGCAGCTTTAGTCTAGAGCAGTTCTTC,CASSFSLEQFF
-,-,TRBV27,TRBJ2-7,TGTGCCAGCAGTTCCCCCGAAACAGGGACCTACGAGCAGTACTTC,CASSSPETGTYEQYF
-,many,TRBV29-1,TRBJ1-3,TGCAGCGTTGAGGCAGGGCCGACAGGAAACACCATATATTTT,CSVEAGPTGNTIYF
-,few,TRBV29-1,TRBJ2-5,TGCAGCGTTGAAGTGTCGGGGTCACAAGAGACCCAGTACTTC,CSVEVSGSQETQYF
TRBD2,few,TRBV4-1,TRBJ2-3,TGCGCCAGCAGCCAATCGCCGACTAGCGGGGGGTCTGATACGCAGTATTTT,CASSQSPTSGGSDTQYF
-,-,TRBV12-3/TRBV12-4,TRBJ1-4,TGTGCCAGCAGCCCGCTGGGGTTTGCAACTAATGAAAAACTGTTTTTT,CASSPLGFATNEKLFF
TRBD1,few,TRBV24-1,TRBJ2-7,TGTGCCACCAGTGAATCCGGGACAGTCAGTTACGAGCAGTACTTC,CATSESGTVSYEQYF
-,-,TRBV9,TRBJ1-2,TGTGCCAGCATGGGCGCGCTCTATGGCTACACCTTC,CASMGALYGYTF
-,once,TRBV7-6,TRBJ2-7,TGTGCCAGCAGCTTTTCTGGCTACGAGCAGTACTTC,CASSFSGYEQYF
-,-,TRBV7-6,TRBJ2-7,TGTGCCAGCACCCCAGGACGGGGTTCTGCCGAGCAGTACTTC,CASTPGRGSAEQYF
-,-,TRBV6-5,TRBJ2-1,TGTGCCAGCAGTTACTCGCAGGGGCGAACCGATGAGCAGTTCTTC,CASSYSQGRTDEQFF
-,-,TRBV5-1,TRBJ2-1,TGCGCCAGCAGCTTGGTCGGGATCAATGAGCAGTTCTTC,CASSLVGINEQFF
-,few,TRBV19,TRBJ2-6,TGTGCCAGTACCCCTGGGGGGAATTGGGCCAACGTCCTGACTTTC,CASTPGGNWANVLTF
TRBD1,few,TRBV29-1,TRBJ1-5,TGCAGCGTTGAAGATCTCATAGACAGGGAAAAGGGGGGGTCCCAGCATTTT,CSVEDLIDREKGGSQHF
TRBD1,-,TRBV23-1,TRBJ2-5,TGCGCCCTAAGGACAGGAGGGACCCAGTACTTC,CALRTGGTQYF
-,few,TRBV25-1,TRBJ2-5,TGTGCCAGCAGTGGGACAGTTCAAGAGACCCAGTACTTC,CASSGTVQETQYF
-,few,TRBV11-1,TRBJ2-1,TGTGCCAGCAGCCCCACAGGGGATCAACACGGGGGTGAGCAGTTCTTC,CASSPTGDQHGGEQFF
-,few,TRBV12-3/TRBV12-4,TRBJ1-2,TGTGCCAGCAGCCAAGGCCTCTCCTATGGCTACACCTTC,CASSQGLSYGYTF
-,-,TRBV6-1,TRBJ2-2,TGTGCCAGCAGTGAGCCCCGGGGGCGGACCGGGGAGCTGTTTTTT,CASSEPRGRTGELFF
-,many,TRBV2,TRBJ2-2,TGTGCCAGCAGCCCTAATGGGGGGACCGGGGAGCTGTTTTTT,CASSPNGGTGELFF
-,-,TRBV15,TRBJ1-1,TGTGCCACCAGCAGAGATCGGTCGGATATAGGGACAAGATCCACTGAAGCTTTCTTT,CATSRDRSDIGTRSTEAFF
TRBD2,-,TRBV5-1,TRBJ2-1,TGCGCCAGCAGCCAGGTGCAAGCGGGGGCCTACAATGAGCAGTTCTTC,CASSQVQAGAYNEQFF
TRBD1,many,TRBV6-6,TRBJ1-2,TGTGCCAGCAGTTACTTGGGGACAGGGGGCGGTGGCTACACCTTC,CASSYLGTGGGGYTF
-,-,TRBV5-5,TRBJ2-1,TGTGCCAGCAGCCAGGGCCCCTCAAGCGGCAATGAGCAGTTCTTC,CASSQGPSSGNEQFF
TRBD1,many,TRBV29-1,TRBJ1-2,TGCAGCGTTGCCCAGGGGGCGGCATACTATGGCTACACCTTC,CSVAQGAAYYGYTF
-,many,TRBV7-2,TRBJ2-7,TGTGCCAGCAGCCTCCCCTCGGGAGCCAACGAGCAGTACTTC,CASSLPSGANEQYF
-,many,TRBV20-1,TRBJ2-1,TGCAGTGCTAGGGACACGGTATCCTACAATGAGCAGTTCTTC,CSARDTVSYNEQFF
-,-,TRBV29-1,TRBJ2-3,TGCAGCGTTGATTACACCGGCACAGATACGCAGTATTTT,CSVDYTGTDTQYF
-,-,TRBV6-5,TRBJ2-3,TGTGCCAGCAGTTACTCGGGTTCAGATACGCAGTATTTT,CASSYSGSDTQYF
TRBD1,-,TRBV6-5,TRBJ1-5,TGTGCCAGCAGTATCGGGACAGGGGGCAATCAGCCCCAGCATTTT,CASSIGTGGNQPQHF
-,-,TRBV7-8,TRBJ2-7,TGTGCCAGCAGCTTGGCGGACTTAGCCTACGAGCAGTACTTC,CASSLADLAYEQYF
-,-,TRBV7-9,TRBJ1-2,TGTGCCAGCAGCTTAGACAGAATTGGCTACACCTTC,CASSLDRIGYTF
-,few,TRBV25-1,TRBJ1-5,TGTGCCAGCAGTGATCGGTCAGGGGCTCAGCCCCAGCATTTT,CASSDRSGAQPQHF
-,few,TRBV27,TRBJ1-6,TGTGCCAGCAGTCCGGGAACAGCAAGCTCCTATAATTCACCCCTCCACTTT,CASSPGTASSYNSPLHF
TRBD2,-,TRBV20-1,TRBJ2-1,TGCAGTGCTCAGTCTGGGACTAGCATCCCCAATGAGCAGTTCTTC,CSAQSGTSIPNEQFF
TRBD1,-,TRBV6-1,TRBJ2-3,TGTGCCAGCAGATTACCCTCGGGGTCAGGGGGCGCAGATACGCAGTATTTT,CASRLPSGSGGADTQYF
-,few,TRBV7-9,TRBJ1-1,TGTGCCGCGAGAGCAGGGGATACTGAAGCTTTCTTT,CAARAGDTEAFF
TRBD1,-,TRBV25-1,TRBJ2-5,TGTGCCAGCAGTGAATGGGACAGGGGGGAGGAGACCCAGTACTTC,CASSEWDRGEETQYF
TRBD1,few,TRBV7-6,TRBJ1-1,TGTGCCAGCAGCCTGAAGGCAACAGGGGACACTGAAGCTTTCTTT,CASSLKATGDTEAFF
TRBD2,many,TRBV6-5,TRBJ2-1,TGTGCCAGCAGCGAGGGAGGGTTTGAGCAGTTCTTC,CASSEGGFEQFF
-,few,TRBV19,TRBJ2-3,TGTGCCAGTAGTATAGTATCGTCAGATACGCAGTATTTT,CASSIVSSDTQYF